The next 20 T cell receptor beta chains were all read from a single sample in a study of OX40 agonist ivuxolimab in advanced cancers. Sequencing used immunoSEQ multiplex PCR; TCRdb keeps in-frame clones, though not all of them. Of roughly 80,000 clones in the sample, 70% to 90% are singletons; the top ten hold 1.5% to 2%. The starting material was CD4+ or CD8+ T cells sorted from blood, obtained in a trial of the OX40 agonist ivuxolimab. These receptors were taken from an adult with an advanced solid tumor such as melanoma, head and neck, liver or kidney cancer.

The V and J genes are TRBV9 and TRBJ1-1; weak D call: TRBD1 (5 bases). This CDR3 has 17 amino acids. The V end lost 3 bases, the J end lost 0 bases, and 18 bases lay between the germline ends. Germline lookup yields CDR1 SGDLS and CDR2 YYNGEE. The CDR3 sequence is CASSGGAGSAMNTEAFF. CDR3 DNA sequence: TGTGCCAGCAGCGGCGGGGCCGGAAGCGCCATGAACACTGAAGCTTTCTTT.

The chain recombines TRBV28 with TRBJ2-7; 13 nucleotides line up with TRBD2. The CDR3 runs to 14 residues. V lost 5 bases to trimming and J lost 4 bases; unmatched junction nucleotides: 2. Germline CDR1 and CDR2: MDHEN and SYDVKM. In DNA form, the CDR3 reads TGTGCCAGCAGTCGACTAGCGGGAGGTTACGAGCAGTACTTC. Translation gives CASSRLAGGYEQYF.

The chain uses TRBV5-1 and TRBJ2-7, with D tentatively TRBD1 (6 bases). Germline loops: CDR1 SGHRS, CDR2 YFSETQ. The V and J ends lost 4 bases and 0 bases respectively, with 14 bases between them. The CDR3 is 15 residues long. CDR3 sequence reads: CASSAGQTASYEQYF. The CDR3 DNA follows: TGCGCCAGCAGCGCCGGACAGACCGCCTCCTACGAGCAGTACTTC.

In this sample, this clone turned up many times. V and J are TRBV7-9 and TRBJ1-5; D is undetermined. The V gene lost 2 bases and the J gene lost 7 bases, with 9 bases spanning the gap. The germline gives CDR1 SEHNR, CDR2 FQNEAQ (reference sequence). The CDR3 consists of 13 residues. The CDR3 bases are TGTGCCAGCAGCTTAACTCAAGGCCAGCCCCAGCATTTT. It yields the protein CASSLTQGQPQHF.

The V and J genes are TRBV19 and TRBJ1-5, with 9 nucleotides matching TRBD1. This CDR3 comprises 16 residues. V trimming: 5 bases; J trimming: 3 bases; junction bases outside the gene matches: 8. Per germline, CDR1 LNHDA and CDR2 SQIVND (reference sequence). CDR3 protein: CASSSGTGFNNQPQHF. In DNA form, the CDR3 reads TGTGCCAGTAGTTCCGGGACAGGGTTTAACAATCAGCCCCAGCATTTT.

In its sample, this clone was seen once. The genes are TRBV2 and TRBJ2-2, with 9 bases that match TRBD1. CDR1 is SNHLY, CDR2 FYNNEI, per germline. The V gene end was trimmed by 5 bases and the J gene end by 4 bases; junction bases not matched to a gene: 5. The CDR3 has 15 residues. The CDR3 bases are TGTGCCAGCAGTTATGACAGGGGGAGCACCGGGGAGCTGTTTTTT. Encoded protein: CASSYDRGSTGELFF.

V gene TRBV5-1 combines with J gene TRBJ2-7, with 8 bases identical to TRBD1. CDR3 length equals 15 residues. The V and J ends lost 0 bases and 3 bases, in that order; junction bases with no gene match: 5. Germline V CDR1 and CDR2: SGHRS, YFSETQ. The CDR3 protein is CASSLGDTGGYEQYF. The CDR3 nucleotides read TGCGCCAGCAGCTTGGGGGACACAGGGGGCTACGAGCAGTACTTC.

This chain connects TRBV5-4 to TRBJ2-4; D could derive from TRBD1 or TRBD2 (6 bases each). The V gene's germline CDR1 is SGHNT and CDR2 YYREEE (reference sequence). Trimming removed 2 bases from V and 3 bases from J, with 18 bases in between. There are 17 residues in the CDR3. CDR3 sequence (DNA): TGTGCCAGCAGCTTTAGGAGGGGGTCGGATGTCAAAAACATTCAGTACTTC. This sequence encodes CASSFRRGSDVKNIQYF.

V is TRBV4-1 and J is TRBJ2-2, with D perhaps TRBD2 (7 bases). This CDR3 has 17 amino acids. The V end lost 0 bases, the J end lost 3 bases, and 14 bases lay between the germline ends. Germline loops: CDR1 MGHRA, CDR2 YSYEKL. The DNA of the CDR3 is TGCGCCAGCAGCCAAGACCTGAGGGGGGGCGACACCGGGGAGCTGTTTTTT. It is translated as CASSQDLRGGDTGELFF.

This CDR3 reads CASSPGIPSGNTIYF. In nucleotides, the CDR3 is TGTGCCAGCAGCCCCGGCATCCCCTCTGGAAACACCATATATTTT. This chain uses TRBV7-2 with TRBJ1-3; D gene ambiguous. This CDR3 comprises 15 residues. V dropped 5 bases and J dropped 0 bases, with 11 bases sitting between them. The V gene's germline CDR1 is SGHTA and CDR2 FQGNSA.

Written as DNA, the CDR3 is TGTGCCACCAGCCATCTAGCGGGGGGGTACAATGAGCAGTTCTTC. Its protein product is CATSHLAGGYNEQFF. This rearrangement joins TRBV15 to TRBJ2-1, with TRBD2 matching over 12 bases. CDR1 and CDR2 (germline): LNHNV, YYDKDF (reference sequence). There are 15 residues in the CDR3. V lost 5 bases, J lost 4 bases, and 3 bases stayed unmatched.

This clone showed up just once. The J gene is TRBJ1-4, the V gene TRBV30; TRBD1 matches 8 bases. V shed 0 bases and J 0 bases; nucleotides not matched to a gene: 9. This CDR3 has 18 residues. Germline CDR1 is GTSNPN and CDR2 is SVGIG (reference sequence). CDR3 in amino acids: CAWSVGTGGIATNEKLFF. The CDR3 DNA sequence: TGTGCCTGGAGTGTAGGTACAGGGGGGATCGCAACTAATGAAAAACTGTTTTTT.

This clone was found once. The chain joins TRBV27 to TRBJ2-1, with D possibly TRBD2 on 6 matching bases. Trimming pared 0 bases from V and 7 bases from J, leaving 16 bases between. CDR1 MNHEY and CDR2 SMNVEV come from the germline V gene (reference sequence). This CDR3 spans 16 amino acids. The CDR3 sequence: CASSLSLRAGDNEQFF. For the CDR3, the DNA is TGTGCCAGCAGTTTATCTTTAAGAGCGGGCGATAATGAGCAGTTCTTC.

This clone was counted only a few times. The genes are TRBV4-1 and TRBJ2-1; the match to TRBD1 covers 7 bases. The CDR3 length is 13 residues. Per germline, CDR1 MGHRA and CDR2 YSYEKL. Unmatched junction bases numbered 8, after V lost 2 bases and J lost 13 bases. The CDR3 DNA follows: TGCGCCAGCAGCCAAAGTGGCAGGGGGTCCCAGTTCTTC. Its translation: CASSQSGRGSQFF.

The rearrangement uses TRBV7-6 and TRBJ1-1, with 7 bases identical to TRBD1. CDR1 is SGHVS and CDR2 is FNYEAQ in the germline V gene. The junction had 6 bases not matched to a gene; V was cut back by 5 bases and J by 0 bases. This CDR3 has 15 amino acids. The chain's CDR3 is CASSRGGGLNTEAFF. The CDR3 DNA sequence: TGTGCCAGCAGCCGGGGAGGGGGCCTGAACACTGAAGCTTTCTTT.

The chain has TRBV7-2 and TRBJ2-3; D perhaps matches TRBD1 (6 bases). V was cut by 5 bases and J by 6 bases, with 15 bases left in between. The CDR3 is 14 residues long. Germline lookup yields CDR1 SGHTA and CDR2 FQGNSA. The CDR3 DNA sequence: TGTGCCAGCAGCCACGGACAGCGTTGGGATACGCAGTATTTT. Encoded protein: CASSHGQRWDTQYF.

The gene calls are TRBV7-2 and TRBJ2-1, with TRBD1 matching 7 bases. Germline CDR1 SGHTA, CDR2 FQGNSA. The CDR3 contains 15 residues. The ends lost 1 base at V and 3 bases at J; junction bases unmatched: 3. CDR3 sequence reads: CASSLGQGIYNEQFF. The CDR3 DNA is TGTGCCAGCAGCTTAGGACAGGGCATCTACAATGAGCAGTTCTTC.

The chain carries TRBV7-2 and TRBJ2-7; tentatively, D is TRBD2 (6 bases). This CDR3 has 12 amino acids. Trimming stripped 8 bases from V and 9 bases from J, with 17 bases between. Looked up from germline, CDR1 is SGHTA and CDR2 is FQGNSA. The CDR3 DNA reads TGTGCCAGCGGGATAGGGACTGGAGTGCAGTACTTC. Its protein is CASGIGTGVQYF.

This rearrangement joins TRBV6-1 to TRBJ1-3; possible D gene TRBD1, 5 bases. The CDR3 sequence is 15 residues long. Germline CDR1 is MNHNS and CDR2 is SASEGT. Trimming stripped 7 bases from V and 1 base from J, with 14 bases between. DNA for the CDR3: TGTGCCAGCATACCCTCCGGGACGTCTGGAAACACCATATATTTT. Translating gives CASIPSGTSGNTIYF.

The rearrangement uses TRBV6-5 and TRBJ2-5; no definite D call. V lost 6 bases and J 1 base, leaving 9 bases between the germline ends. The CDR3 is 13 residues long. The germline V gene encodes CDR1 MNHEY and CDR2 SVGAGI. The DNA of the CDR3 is TGTGCCAGCAGACCCAATCGCCAAGAGACCCAGTACTTC. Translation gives CASRPNRQETQYF.